This TCR beta chain emerged from a study of beta chain features in type 1 diabetes. Study-level findings and limits: Type 1 diabetes patients showed a moderate but significant shortening of TCRB CDR3s in all four CD4+ subsets.

The sample holds a few counts of this clone. The target antigen is unknown. Blood was collected once per donor into heparin, averaging approximately 110 mL. Over 95% purity was reached by all sorted populations. The investigators reverse transcribed all of the isolated RNA, so they sequenced expressed TCRB transcripts. Measured with immunoSEQ multiplex PCR; TCRdb has only the in-frame clones, and not every one. This sample has 250,000 to 300,000 clones, with around 24% found just once. V was pared by 4 bases and J by 6 bases, with 8 bases between. Germline values: CDR1 DFQATT, CDR2 SNEGSKA (reference sequence). The CDR3 loop spans 11 amino acids.

The receptor's source is a woman in her 30s with type 1 diabetes. The sample was naive CD4+ T cells from blood. This chain uses TRBV20-1 with TRBJ2-3; D is possibly TRBD2 (5 bases). CDR3 bases: TGCAGTGCTATTACTAGGGATACGCAGTATTTT. This translates into CSAITRDTQYF.